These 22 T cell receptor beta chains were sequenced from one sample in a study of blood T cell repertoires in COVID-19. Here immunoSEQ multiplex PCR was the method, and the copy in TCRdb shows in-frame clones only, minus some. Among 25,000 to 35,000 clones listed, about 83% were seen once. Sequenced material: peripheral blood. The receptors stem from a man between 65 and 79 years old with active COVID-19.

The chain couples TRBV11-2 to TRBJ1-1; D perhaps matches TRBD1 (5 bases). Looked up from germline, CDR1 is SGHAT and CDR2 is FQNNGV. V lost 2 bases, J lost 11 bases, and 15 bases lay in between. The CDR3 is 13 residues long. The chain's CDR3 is CASSLIGGIVAFF. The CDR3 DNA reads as TGTGCCAGCAGCTTAATCGGGGGTATCGTGGCTTTCTTT.

The CDR3 DNA reads as TGTGCCAGCAGCTCTCGGGACAGCCATGGCTACACCTTC. Protein product: CASSSRDSHGYTF. The chain joins TRBV6-5 to TRBJ1-2; TRBD1 matches at 7 bases. V lost 6 bases, J lost 6 bases, and 7 bases stayed unmatched. The CDR3 contains 13 residues. Germline values: CDR1 MNHEY, CDR2 SVGAGI.

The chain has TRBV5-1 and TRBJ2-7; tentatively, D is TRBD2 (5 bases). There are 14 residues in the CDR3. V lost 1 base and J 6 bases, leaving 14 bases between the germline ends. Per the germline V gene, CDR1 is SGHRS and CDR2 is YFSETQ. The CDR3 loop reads CASSLSGLAGEQYF. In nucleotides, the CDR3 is TGCGCCAGCAGCTTGTCAGGCCTCGCGGGCGAGCAGTACTTC. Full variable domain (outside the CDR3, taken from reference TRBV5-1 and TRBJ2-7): KAGVTQTPRYLIKTRGQQVTLSCSPISGHRSVSWYQQTPGQGLQFLFEYFSETQRNKGNFPGRFSGRQFSNSRSEMNVSTLELGDSALYLCASSLSGLAGEQYFGPGTRLTVT.

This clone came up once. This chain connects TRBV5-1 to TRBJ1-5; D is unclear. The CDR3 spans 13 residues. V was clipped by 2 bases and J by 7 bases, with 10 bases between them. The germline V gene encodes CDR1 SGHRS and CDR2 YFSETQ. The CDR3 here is CASSFVTGQPQHF. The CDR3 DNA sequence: TGCGCCAGCAGCTTTGTTACCGGGCAGCCCCAGCATTTT.

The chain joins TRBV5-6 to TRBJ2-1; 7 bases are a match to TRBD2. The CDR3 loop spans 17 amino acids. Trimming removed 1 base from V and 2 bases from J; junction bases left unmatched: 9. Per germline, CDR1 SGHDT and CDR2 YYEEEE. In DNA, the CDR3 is TGTGCCAGCAGCTTGTTTTGGAAGCGGGAAGCCTACAATGAGCAGTTCTTC. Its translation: CASSLFWKREAYNEQFF.

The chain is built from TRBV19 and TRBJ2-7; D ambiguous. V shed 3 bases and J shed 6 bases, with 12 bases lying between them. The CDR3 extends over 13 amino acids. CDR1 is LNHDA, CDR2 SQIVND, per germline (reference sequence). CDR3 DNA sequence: TGTGCCAGTAGTATCGCGGTCGGGTCCGAGCAGTACTTC. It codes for CASSIAVGSEQYF.

The CDR3 DNA is TGTGCCACCAGCAGAGACACAAAGAGGGGGCAGCCCCAGCATTTT. Its translation is CATSRDTKRGQPQHF. The chain couples TRBV15 to TRBJ1-5; D is perhaps TRBD1 (6 bases). V shed 0 bases and J shed 7 bases, with 13 bases lying between them. Germline CDR1 is LNHNV and CDR2 is YYDKDF (reference sequence). This CDR3 is built from 15 residues.

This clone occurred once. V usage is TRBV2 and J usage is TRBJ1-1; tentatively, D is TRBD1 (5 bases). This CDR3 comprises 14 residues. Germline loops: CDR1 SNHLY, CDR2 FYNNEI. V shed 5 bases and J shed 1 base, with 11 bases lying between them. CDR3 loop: CASSYTTGNTEAFF. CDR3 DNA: TGTGCCAGCAGTTATACTACAGGGAACACTGAAGCTTTCTTT.

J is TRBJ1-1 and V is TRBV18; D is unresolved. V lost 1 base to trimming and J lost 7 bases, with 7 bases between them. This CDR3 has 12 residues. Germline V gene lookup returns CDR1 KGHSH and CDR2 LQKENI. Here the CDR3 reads CASSPREDEAFF. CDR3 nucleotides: TGTGCCAGCTCACCACGCGAAGATGAAGCTTTCTTT.

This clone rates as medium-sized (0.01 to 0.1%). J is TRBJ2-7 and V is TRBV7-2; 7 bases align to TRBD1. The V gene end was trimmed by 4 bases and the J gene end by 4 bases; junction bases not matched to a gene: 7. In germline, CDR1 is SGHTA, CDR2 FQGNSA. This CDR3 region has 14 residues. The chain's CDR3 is CASSSTGTAYEQYF. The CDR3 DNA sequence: TGTGCCAGCAGCTCCACCGGGACAGCATACGAGCAGTACTTC.

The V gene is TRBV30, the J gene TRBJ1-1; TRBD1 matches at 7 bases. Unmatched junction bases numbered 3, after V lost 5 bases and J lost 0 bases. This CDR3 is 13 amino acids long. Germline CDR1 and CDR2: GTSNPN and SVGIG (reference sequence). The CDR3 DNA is TGTGCCTGGCGGGACAGACTGAACACTGAAGCTTTCTTT. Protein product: CAWRDRLNTEAFF. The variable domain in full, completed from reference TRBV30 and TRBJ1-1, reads SQTIHQWPATLVQPVGSPLSLECTVEGTSNPNLYWYRQAAGRGLQLLFYSVGIGQISSEVPQNLSASRPQDRQFILSSKKLLLSDSGFYLCAWRDRLNTEAFFGQGTRLTVV.

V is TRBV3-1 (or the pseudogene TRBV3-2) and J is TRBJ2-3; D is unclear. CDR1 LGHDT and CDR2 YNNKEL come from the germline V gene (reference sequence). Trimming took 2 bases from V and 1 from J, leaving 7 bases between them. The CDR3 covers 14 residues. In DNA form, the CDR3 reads TGTGCCAGCAGCCAATTGGGCGGCACAGATACGCAGTATTTT. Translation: CASSQLGGTDTQYF.

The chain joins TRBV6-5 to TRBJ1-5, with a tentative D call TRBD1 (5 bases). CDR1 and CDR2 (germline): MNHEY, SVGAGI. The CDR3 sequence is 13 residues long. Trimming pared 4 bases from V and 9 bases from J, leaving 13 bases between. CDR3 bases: TGTGCCAGCAGTTCGACAGACCTCTCGCCCCAGCATTTT. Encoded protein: CASSSTDLSPQHF.

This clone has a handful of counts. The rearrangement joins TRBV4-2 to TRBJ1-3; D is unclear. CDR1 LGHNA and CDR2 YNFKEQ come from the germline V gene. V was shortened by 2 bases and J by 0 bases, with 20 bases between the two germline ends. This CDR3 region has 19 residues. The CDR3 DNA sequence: TGTGCCAGCAGCCAATTCCTGAGGGCGAATAAACCCTCTGGAAACACCATATATTTT. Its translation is CASSQFLRANKPSGNTIYF.

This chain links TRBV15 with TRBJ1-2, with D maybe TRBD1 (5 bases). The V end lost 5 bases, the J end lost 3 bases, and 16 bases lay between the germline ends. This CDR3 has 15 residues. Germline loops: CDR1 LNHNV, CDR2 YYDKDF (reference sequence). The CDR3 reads CATSLTEGFYYGYTF. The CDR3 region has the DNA TGTGCCACCAGCCTGACGGAGGGGTTTTACTATGGCTACACCTTC.

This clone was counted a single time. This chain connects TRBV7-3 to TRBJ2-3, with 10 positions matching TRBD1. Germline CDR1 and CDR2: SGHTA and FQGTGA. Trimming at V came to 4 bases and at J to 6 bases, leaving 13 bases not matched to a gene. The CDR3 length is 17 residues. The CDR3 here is CASSYSPVGTGEDTQYF. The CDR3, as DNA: TGTGCCAGCAGCTATTCCCCGGTCGGGACAGGGGAGGATACGCAGTATTTT.

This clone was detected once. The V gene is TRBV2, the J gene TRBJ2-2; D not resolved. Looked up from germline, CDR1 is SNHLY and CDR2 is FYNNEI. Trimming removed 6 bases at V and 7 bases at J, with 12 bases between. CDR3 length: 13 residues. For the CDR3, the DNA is TGTGCCAGCAGACGCAATTTCTACGGGGAGCTGTTTTTT. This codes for CASRRNFYGELFF. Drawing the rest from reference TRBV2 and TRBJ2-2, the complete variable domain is EPEVTQTPSHQVTQMGQEVILRCVPISNHLYFYWYRQILGQKVEFLVSFYNNEISEKSEIFDDQFSVERPDGSNFTLKIRSTKLEDSAMYFCASRRNFYGELFFGEGSRLTVL.

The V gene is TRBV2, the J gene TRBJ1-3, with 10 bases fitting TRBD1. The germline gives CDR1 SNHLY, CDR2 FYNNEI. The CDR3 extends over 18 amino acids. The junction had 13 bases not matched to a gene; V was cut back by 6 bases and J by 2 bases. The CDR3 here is CASRRDRGRYNAGNTIYF. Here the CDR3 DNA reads TGTGCCAGCAGAAGGGACAGGGGAAGGTATAATGCTGGAAACACCATATATTTT.

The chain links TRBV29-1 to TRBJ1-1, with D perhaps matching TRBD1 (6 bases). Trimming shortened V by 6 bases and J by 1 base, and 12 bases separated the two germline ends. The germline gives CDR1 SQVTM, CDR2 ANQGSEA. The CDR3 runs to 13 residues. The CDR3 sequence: CSVRAGENTEAFF. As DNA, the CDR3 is TGCAGCGTCCGGGCAGGGGAGAACACTGAAGCTTTCTTT.

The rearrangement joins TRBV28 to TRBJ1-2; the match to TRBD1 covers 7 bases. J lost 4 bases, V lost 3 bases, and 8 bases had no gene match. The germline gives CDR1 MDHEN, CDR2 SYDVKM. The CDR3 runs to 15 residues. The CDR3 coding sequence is TGTGCCAGCAGTTTGGAGGGGGCCTTTATCTATGGCTACACCTTC. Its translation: CASSLEGAFIYGYTF.

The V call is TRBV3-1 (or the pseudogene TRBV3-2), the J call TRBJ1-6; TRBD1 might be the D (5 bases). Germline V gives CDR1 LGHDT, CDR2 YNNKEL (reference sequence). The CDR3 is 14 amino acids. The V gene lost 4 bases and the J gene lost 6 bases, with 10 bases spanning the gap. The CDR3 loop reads CASSRGGINSPLHF. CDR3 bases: TGTGCCAGCAGCCGGGGGGGGATTAATTCACCCCTCCACTTT.

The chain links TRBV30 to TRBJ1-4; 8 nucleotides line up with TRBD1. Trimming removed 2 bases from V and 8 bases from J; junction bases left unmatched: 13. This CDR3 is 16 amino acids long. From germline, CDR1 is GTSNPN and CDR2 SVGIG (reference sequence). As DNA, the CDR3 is TGTGCCTGGAGTCGGCAGGGGGCGTATTCTTTGGAAAAACTGTTTTTT. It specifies CAWSRQGAYSLEKLFF.